This TCR beta chain is drawn from a study of T cell changes during pregnancy in multiple sclerosis. V gave up 6 bases and J gave up 2 bases; unmatched junction bases: 8. This CDR3 is built from 15 residues. The germline V gene has CDR1 SGHTA and CDR2 FQGNSA. Sequencing used immunoSEQ multiplex PCR; TCRdb keeps in-frame clones, though not all of them. This sample has roughly 38,000 clones; around 91% occur once, and the top ten carry roughly 0.69%. The source was CD4+ T cells from peripheral blood mononuclear cells, collected in the second trimester of pregnancy. The chain carries TRBV7-2 and TRBJ2-3, with 7 bases matching TRBD2. The source of this sequence is a female donor in good health, enrolled as a control in a pregnancy study. Here the CDR3 reads CASSRRAGPTDTQYF. The CDR3 bases are TGTGCCAGCAGTCGGCGAGCGGGGCCCACAGATACGCAGTATTTT. Full variable domain (rest looked up from reference TRBV7-2 and TRBJ2-3): GAGVSQSPSNKVTEKGKDVELRCDPISGHTALYWYRQSLGQGLEFLIYFQGNSAPDKSGLPSDRFSAERTGGSVSTLTIQRTQQEDSAVYLCASSRRAGPTDTQYFGPGTRLTVL.